Following are 26 T cell receptor beta chains from one sample sequenced in a study of shared clonotypes between healthy human individuals. Assay used: immunoSEQ multiplex PCR; TCRdb lists only in-frame clones, some missing. Here the sample spans about 2.2 million clones, about 92% being singletons. Terminally differentiated effector memory CD45RA+ cells were left out of the naive CD8 fraction, which was CD45RO-negative and positively selected for CCR7. The specimen was naive CD8+ T cells from PBMCs. The receptors derive from a man younger than 30 in good health. Some clones in this sample may be carry-over from other donors' samples.

J is TRBJ2-1 and V is TRBV2; perhaps TRBD2 as D (6 bases). The CDR3 has 17 residues. Germline V lookup: CDR1 SNHLY, CDR2 FYNNEI. V was clipped by 4 bases and J by 0 bases, with 16 bases between them. The CDR3 nucleotides read TGTGCCAGCAGTGCTGGAGGGGCCCGAAGCTCCTACAATGAGCAGTTCTTC. Translated, it gives CASSAGGARSSYNEQFF.

DNA for the CDR3: TGTGCCAGCAGCCCCGCCCCCGGTGCAACTAATGAAAAACTGTTTTTT. Its translation: CASSPAPGATNEKLFF. This chain connects TRBV7-6 to TRBJ1-4; D is ambiguous. CDR3 length: 16 amino acids. V was trimmed by 5 bases and J by 0 bases, leaving 13 bases between them. Looked up from germline, CDR1 is SGHVS and CDR2 is FNYEAQ.

The chain links TRBV4-2 to TRBJ2-7, with 11 positions matching TRBD1. CDR3 length: 19 residues. Germline V lookup: CDR1 LGHNA, CDR2 YNFKEQ. With 2 bases clipped from V and 0 bases from J, the junction kept 12 bases outside the gene matches. CDR3 sequence (DNA): TGTGCCAGCAGCCAATGGCGGACAGGGGGCCTCTCCCCCTCCTACGAGCAGTACTTC. Amino acid sequence: CASSQWRTGGLSPSYEQYF.

The rearrangement joins TRBV15 to TRBJ2-1; D unresolved. Trimming pared 3 bases from V and 5 bases from J, leaving 17 bases between. This CDR3 is 16 amino acids long. The germline CDR1 and CDR2 sequences are LNHNV and YYDKDF (reference sequence). The CDR3 sequence is CATSSARSLGNNEQFF. CDR3 nucleotide sequence: TGTGCCACCAGCAGTGCTAGGTCCTTGGGGAACAATGAGCAGTTCTTC. The entire variable domain, with the rest obtained from reference TRBV15 and TRBJ2-1, is as follows: DAMVIQNPRYQVTQFGKPVTLSCSQTLNHNVMYWYQQKSSQAPKLLFHYYDKDFNNEADTPDNFQSRRPNTSFCFLDIRSPGLGDTAMYLCATSSARSLGNNEQFFGPGTRLTVL.

The rearrangement links TRBV2 to TRBJ2-3; TRBD1 is a possible D gene (6 bases). V lost 6 bases and J 3 bases, leaving 13 bases between the germline ends. The V gene's germline CDR1 is SNHLY and CDR2 FYNNEI. This CDR3 region has 14 residues. CDR3 loop: CASRTGFGTDTQYF. CDR3 nucleotide sequence: TGTGCCAGCAGGACAGGTTTTGGTACAGATACGCAGTATTTT.

This chain links TRBV11-2 with TRBJ2-7; D ambiguous. The germline gives CDR1 SGHAT, CDR2 FQNNGV. The CDR3 covers 14 residues. V gave up 1 base and J gave up 1 base, with 8 bases separating them. Written as DNA, the CDR3 is TGTGCCAGCAGCTTAGTAGTCGGGTCCTACGAGCAGTACTTC. It encodes CASSLVVGSYEQYF.

The chain combines TRBV27 with TRBJ2-1; D may be TRBD2 (7 bases). This CDR3 is 14 amino acids long. The ends were cut back, 10 bases at V and 7 bases at J, with 20 bases in the middle. Per germline, CDR1 MNHEY and CDR2 SMNVEV (reference sequence). The chain's CDR3 is CATYPRGGGNEQFF. The CDR3 nucleotides read TGTGCCACCTACCCAAGGGGGGGCGGGAATGAGCAGTTCTTC.

In DNA form, the CDR3 reads TGTGCCAGCAGCTTGGCCACGGGACAGGGCAAACCAGATACGCAGTATTTT. Protein sequence: CASSLATGQGKPDTQYF. The chain employs TRBV5-6 and TRBJ2-3; 9 bases align to TRBD1. The CDR3 spans 17 residues. J lost 4 bases, V lost 0 bases, and 9 bases had no gene match. Per the germline V gene, CDR1 is SGHDT and CDR2 is YYEEEE.

The V gene is TRBV7-9, the J gene TRBJ2-7; maybe TRBD2 (6 bases). V lost 4 bases and J lost 3, with 22 bases in between. The CDR3 has 17 residues. Germline V gene lookup returns CDR1 SEHNR and CDR2 FQNEAQ (reference sequence). In DNA, the CDR3 is TGTGCCAGCAGCTCACGAACGGGACTCCTGGGCCTCTACGAGCAGTACTTC. This encodes CASSSRTGLLGLYEQYF.

The chain couples TRBV7-9 to TRBJ2-7; D gene unclear. Per germline, CDR1 SEHNR and CDR2 FQNEAQ (reference sequence). V dropped 5 bases and J dropped 7 bases, with 18 bases sitting between them. The CDR3 loop spans 14 amino acids. In nucleotides, the CDR3 is TGTGCCAGCAGCCCCCCTCCCCCGAGTCGTGAGCAGTACTTC. Its translation is CASSPPPPSREQYF.

The chain employs TRBV7-2 and TRBJ2-2; D is possibly TRBD2 (6 bases). This CDR3 contains 17 residues. V was cut by 3 bases and J by 0 bases, with 14 bases left in between. The germline CDR1 and CDR2 sequences are SGHTA and FQGNSA. This CDR3 is CASSFFPGSPNTGELFF. In nucleotides, the CDR3 is TGTGCCAGCAGCTTTTTCCCCGGGAGCCCGAACACCGGGGAGCTGTTTTTT.

This chain uses TRBV7-9 with TRBJ2-2; 12 nucleotides line up with TRBD2. Germline CDR1 reads SEHNR; CDR2 reads FQNEAQ (reference sequence). V was pared by 1 base and J by 2 bases, with 2 bases of the junction left unmatched. The CDR3 extends over 17 amino acids. CDR3 amino acids: CASSLGTSGENTGELFF. CDR3 bases: TGTGCCAGCAGCTTAGGGACTAGCGGGGAAAACACCGGGGAGCTGTTTTTT.

This sequence joins TRBV28 and TRBJ1-2; possible D gene TRBD1, 6 bases. The germline gives CDR1 MDHEN, CDR2 SYDVKM. The CDR3 contains 14 residues. V was cut by 6 bases and J by 4 bases, with 15 bases left in between. CDR3 in amino acids: CASRLRGAGYGYTF. CDR3 DNA: TGTGCCAGCAGACTCAGGGGCGCGGGCTATGGCTACACCTTC.

This clone was seen only once. The chain joins TRBV29-1 to TRBJ1-2, with 7 bases aligning to TRBD1. The length of the CDR3 is 12 residues. J lost 4 bases, V lost 7 bases, and 6 bases had no gene match. The germline V gene encodes CDR1 SQVTM and CDR2 ANQGSEA. The CDR3 reads CSGRDSFYGYTF. DNA for the CDR3: TGCAGCGGCCGGGACAGCTTCTATGGCTACACCTTC.

The chain is built from TRBV19 and TRBJ1-1; D gene unclear. From germline, CDR1 is LNHDA and CDR2 SQIVND (reference sequence). This CDR3 comprises 17 residues. V lost 3 bases and J 0 bases, leaving 17 bases between the germline ends. CDR3 amino acids: CASSIGRTEALNTEAFF. The DNA of the CDR3 is TGTGCCAGTAGTATCGGCAGGACCGAAGCTTTGAACACTGAAGCTTTCTTT.

This clone occurred once. The CDR3: CASGGLNSYEQYF. CDR3 in DNA: TGTGCCAGCGGCGGACTTAACTCCTACGAGCAGTACTTC. The rearrangement joins TRBV9 to TRBJ2-5, with a weak D call TRBD2 (5 bases). The J call is doubtful: the DNA matches TRBJ2-7 better. The CDR3 covers 13 residues. Germline V lookup: CDR1 SGDLS, CDR2 YYNGEE.

J is TRBJ2-7 and V is TRBV4-3; TRBD1 matches at 7 bases. V dropped 3 bases and J dropped 2; count of bases not matched to a gene: 4. Germline CDR1 is LGHNA and CDR2 is YSLEER. The CDR3 covers 14 residues. DNA of the CDR3: TGCGCCAGCAGCCACTCCGGGACAGCCTACGAGCAGTACTTC. Protein product: CASSHSGTAYEQYF.

The chain recombines TRBV10-2 with TRBJ2-5; no reliable D call. Judging by the DNA end, TRBJ2-7 fits better; the J call may be wrong. This CDR3 has 12 residues. Per germline, CDR1 WSHSY and CDR2 SAAADI. In DNA form, the CDR3 reads TGCGCCAGCAGTGAAGGCACCTACGAGCAGTACTTC. It is translated as CASSEGTYEQYF.

V usage is TRBV4-1 and J usage is TRBJ2-1, with 11 positions matching TRBD1. The CDR3 extends over 16 amino acids. Germline V gene lookup returns CDR1 MGHRA and CDR2 YSYEKL. The V gene end was trimmed by 3 bases and the J gene end by 5 bases; junction bases not matched to a gene: 6. CDR3 bases: TGCGCCAGCAGCCACAGGACAGGGGGCCCTAACAATGAGCAGTTCTTC. This sequence encodes CASSHRTGGPNNEQFF.

V is TRBV27 and J is TRBJ1-3; 8 bases match TRBD1. The J segment lost 7 bases and the V segment lost 1 base, leaving 12 bases of the junction unmatched. This CDR3 contains 17 residues. CDR1 and CDR2 (germline): MNHEY, SMNVEV (reference sequence). The CDR3 DNA sequence: TGTGCCAGCAGTTTATATGCCAGGGGGCGCGGGGGGAACACCATATATTTT. It encodes CASSLYARGRGGNTIYF.

The chain joins TRBV27 to TRBJ2-1; D is unresolved. The CDR3 totals 12 residues. Trimming took off 7 bases at V and 8 bases at J, with 12 bases between the two ends. Germline lookup yields CDR1 MNHEY and CDR2 SMNVEV (reference sequence). In DNA form, the CDR3 reads TGTGCCAGCATCGCCTCACCTTATGAGCAGTTCTTC. Amino acids: CASIASPYEQFF.

The chain combines TRBV7-2 with TRBJ2-7; possible D gene TRBD2, 6 bases. The V end lost 5 bases, the J end lost 4 bases, and 18 bases lay between the germline ends. From germline, CDR1 is SGHTA and CDR2 FQGNSA. This CDR3 contains 15 residues. CDR3 sequence (DNA): TGTGCCAGCAGCCATGGGGGGACCACTACTTACGAGCAGTACTTC. Protein: CASSHGGTTTYEQYF.

V is TRBV7-9 and J is TRBJ2-5; TRBD1 matches at 7 bases. The CDR3 totals 15 residues. The V segment lost 4 bases and the J segment 7 bases; nucleotides outside the gene matches: 12. From germline, CDR1 is SEHNR and CDR2 FQNEAQ (reference sequence). The CDR3 loop is CASSSPGGKETTQYF. As DNA, the CDR3 is TGTGCCAGCAGCTCCCCAGGGGGAAAAGAGACGACCCAGTACTTC.

The chain links TRBV7-8 to TRBJ2-7; D is uncertain. Germline loops: CDR1 SGHVS, CDR2 FQNEAQ. The CDR3 spans 15 residues. Trimming pared 3 bases from V and 5 bases from J, leaving 17 bases between. CDR3 residues: CASSFNLRQVDEQYF. The CDR3 bases are TGTGCCAGCAGCTTTAATCTCAGGCAGGTCGACGAGCAGTACTTC.

The V and J genes are TRBV27 and TRBJ1-1, with a tentative D call TRBD1 (6 bases). This CDR3 region has 13 residues. Per germline, CDR1 MNHEY and CDR2 SMNVEV (reference sequence). With 5 bases removed from V and 11 bases from J, the gap between germline ends came to 18 bases. DNA of the CDR3: TGTGCCAGCAGTGTACTCAGGGGAATGTGGGCTTTCTTT. It specifies CASSVLRGMWAFF.

Notes on this clone: The identical CDR3 is also encoded by other nucleotide sequences in the sample. The rearrangement links TRBV10-3 to TRBJ1-5; D remains ambiguous. The CDR3 spans 13 residues. Per germline, CDR1 ENHRY and CDR2 SYGVKD. V lost 0 bases and J 7 bases, leaving 7 bases between the germline ends. CDR3 region: CAISESSGQPQHF. The DNA for the CDR3 is TGTGCCATCAGTGAGTCTTCGGGGCAGCCCCAGCATTTT.